This TCR beta chain was found in a study of blood T cell repertoires in COVID-19. Across the study: There were acute and convalescent COVID-19 samples, and they came from the United States, Italy and Spain. The cDNA or gDNA used as material had been derived from T cells, B-cell-depleted T cells, or PBMCs.

Patients at the Seattle site were enrolled during active infection and followed longitudinally. The authors' processing: Reference gene primer amplification yielded estimated nucleated cell counts. Generated by immunoSEQ multiplex PCR, the TCRdb table keeps only in-frame clones and is missing some. The V and J calls and the clone size are those of that table, but D and trimming were determined from the DNA. The sample has roughly 200,000 clones; over 80% are singletons. V shed 8 bases and J 7 bases; nucleotides not matched to a gene: 8. The CDR3 extends over 12 amino acids. CDR1 and CDR2 from the germline V gene are MNHNY and SVGAGI (reference sequence).

This receptor was obtained from a woman aged 25-40 years with COVID-19, enrolled during active disease. The sample comprised peripheral blood. This chain uses TRBV6-6 with TRBJ2-7, with TRBD2 matching over 7 bases. CDR3 coding DNA: TGTGCCAGCGGGGAGGGCCCTCAGGAGCAGTACTTC. Protein product: CASGEGPQEQYF.